This TCR beta chain was identified in a study of tissue T cells after allogeneic stem cell transplantation. V lost 5 bases and J lost 1; bases outside the gene matches: 4. This CDR3 spans 15 amino acids. CDR1 and CDR2 from the germline V gene are NSHNY and SYGAGN. Comment on this clone: Its antigen is unidentified. The gene names here belong to mouse. Read data end 1 residue before the CDR3 end; the end is taken from the germline J gene.

Broader study findings: The patient cohort was small and clinically heterogeneous, with limited sampling depth. Only a limited share of tissue TCRs appeared in blood or spleen. Some tissue clones might be persisting host cells; their alloreactivity or antigen specificity was not determined.

The sample's time point: mouse harvest day 7 after allogeneic transplant. Mouse grafts combined 10^7 T-cell-depleted bone marrow cells with 10^6 splenic CD5+ T cells. Mice had MHC-mismatched B6 into BALB/c GVHD, sampled day 7 or 14. Profiling relied on immunoSEQ multiplex PCR, and the TCRdb table lists in-frame clones only, not all of them. Seen here are under 8,000 clones, less than 55% observed once, and the top ten hold over 7%. The clonotype comes from a female BALB/c mouse given C57BL/6 T cells with graft-versus-host disease after an allogeneic hematopoietic cell transplant. The sample was lymph node tissue. The genes are TRBV13-1 and TRBJ1-3, with TRBD1 identical over 9 bases. This CDR3 is CASRRQGGSGNTLYF. Incomplete CDR3 DNA: TGTGCCAGCAGAAGACAGGGGGGGTCTGGAAATACGCTCTAT.